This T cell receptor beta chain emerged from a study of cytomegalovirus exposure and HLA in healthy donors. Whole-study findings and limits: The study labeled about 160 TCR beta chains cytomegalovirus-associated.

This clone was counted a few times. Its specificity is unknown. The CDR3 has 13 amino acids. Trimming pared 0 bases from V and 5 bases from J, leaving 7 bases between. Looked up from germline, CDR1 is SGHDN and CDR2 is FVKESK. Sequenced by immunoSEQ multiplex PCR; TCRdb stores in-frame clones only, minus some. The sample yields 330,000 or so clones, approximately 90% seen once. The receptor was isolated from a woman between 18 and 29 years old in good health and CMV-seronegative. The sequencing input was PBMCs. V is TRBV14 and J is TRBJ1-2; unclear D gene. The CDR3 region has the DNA TGTGCCAGCAGCCAAGACACATCATATGGCTACACCTTC. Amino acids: CASSQDTSYGYTF.